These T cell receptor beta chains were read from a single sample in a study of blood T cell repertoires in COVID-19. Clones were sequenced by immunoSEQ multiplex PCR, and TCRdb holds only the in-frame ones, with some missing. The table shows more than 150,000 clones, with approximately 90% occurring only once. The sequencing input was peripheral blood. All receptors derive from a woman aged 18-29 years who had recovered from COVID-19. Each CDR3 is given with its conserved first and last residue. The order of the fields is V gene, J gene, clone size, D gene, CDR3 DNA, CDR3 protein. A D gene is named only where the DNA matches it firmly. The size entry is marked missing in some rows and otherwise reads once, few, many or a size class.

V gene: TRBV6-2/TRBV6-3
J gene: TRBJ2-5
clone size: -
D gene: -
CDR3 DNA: TGTGCCAGCAGTTACTCGAGCAGGGGTTGGTGGGAGACCCAGTACTTC
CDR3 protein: CASSYSSRGWWETQYF

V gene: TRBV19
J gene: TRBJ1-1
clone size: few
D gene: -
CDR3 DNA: TGTGCCAGTGCACAGGGCGCGGAAACTTTCTTT
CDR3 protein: CASAQGAETFF

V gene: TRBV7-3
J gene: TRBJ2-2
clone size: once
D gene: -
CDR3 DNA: TGTGCCAGCAGCCCCTTTGAGGGCGCGAACACCGGGGAGCTGTTTTTT
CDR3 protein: CASSPFEGANTGELFF

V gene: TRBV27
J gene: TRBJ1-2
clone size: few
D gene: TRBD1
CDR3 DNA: TGTGCCAGCAGGGAACAGGGGGCGTATGGCTACACCTTC
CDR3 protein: CASREQGAYGYTF

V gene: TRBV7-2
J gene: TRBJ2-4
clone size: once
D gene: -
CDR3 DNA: TGTGCCAGCAGCTCAGGACAGATAGCCAAAAACATTCAGTACTTC
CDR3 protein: CASSSGQIAKNIQYF

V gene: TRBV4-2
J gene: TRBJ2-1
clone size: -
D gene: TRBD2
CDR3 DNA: TGTGCCAGCAGCCAAGATGGGACTAGCTACTACAATGAGCAGTTCTTC
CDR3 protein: CASSQDGTSYYNEQFF

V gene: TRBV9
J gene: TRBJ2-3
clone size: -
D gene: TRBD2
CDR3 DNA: TGTGCCAGCCAGCGGGGGGGCCTGGGAGATACGCAGTATTTT
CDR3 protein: CASQRGGLGDTQYF

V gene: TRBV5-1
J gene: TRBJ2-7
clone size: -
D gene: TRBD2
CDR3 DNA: TGCGCCAGCAGCCCGACGGGACTAGCGGAATACGAGCAGTACTTC
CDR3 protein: CASSPTGLAEYEQYF

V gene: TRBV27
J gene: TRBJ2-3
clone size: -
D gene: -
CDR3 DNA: TGTGCCAGCAGCTTGGGGCAGAGGCAGTATTTT
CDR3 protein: CASSLGQRQYF

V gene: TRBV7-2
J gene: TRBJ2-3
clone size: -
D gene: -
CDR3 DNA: TGTGCCAGCAGCGAGGGCGCAGATACGCAGTATTTT
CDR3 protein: CASSEGADTQYF

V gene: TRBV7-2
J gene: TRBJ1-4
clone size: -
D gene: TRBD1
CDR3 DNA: TGTGCCAGCAGCTCGGGACAGAGCCTTTTTAATGAAAAACTGTTTTTT
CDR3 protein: CASSSGQSLFNEKLFF

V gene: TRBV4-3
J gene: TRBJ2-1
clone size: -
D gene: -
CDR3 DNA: TGCGCCAGCAGCGGCCGATTGGACAGCCCTAGGAATGAGCAGTTCTTC
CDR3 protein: CASSGRLDSPRNEQFF

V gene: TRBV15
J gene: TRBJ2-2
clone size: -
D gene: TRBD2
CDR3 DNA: TGTGCCACCAGCAGAGAAGAGCTAGCGGGGAGAACCGGGGAGCTGTTTTTT
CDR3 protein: CATSREELAGRTGELFF

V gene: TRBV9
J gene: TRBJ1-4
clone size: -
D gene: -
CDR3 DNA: TGTGCCAGCAGCGGACAGGACCGGGAAAAACTGTTTTTT
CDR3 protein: CASSGQDREKLFF

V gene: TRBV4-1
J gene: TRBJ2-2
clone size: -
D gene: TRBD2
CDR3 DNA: TGCGCCAGCAGCCAAGATTTAGAAGCGGGAGTTTTGACCGGGGAGCTGTTTTTT
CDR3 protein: CASSQDLEAGVLTGELFF

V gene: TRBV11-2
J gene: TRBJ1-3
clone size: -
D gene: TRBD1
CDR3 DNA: TGTGCCAGCAGTTCATCGACAGGGGGATACACCATATATTTT
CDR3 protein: CASSSSTGGYTIYF

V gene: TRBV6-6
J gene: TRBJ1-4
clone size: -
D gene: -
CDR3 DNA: TGTGCCAGCAGTTACGGGGGCATGGAAAAACTGTTTTTT
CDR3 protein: CASSYGGMEKLFF

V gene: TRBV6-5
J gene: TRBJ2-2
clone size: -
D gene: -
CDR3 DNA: TGTGCCAGCAGTTACGGTTCGGGTACCGGGGAGCTGTTTTTT
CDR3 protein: CASSYGSGTGELFF

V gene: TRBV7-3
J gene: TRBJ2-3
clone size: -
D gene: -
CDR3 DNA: TGTGCCAGCAGCCTTAGCATGCAGCACACAGATACGCAGTATTTT
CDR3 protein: CASSLSMQHTDTQYF

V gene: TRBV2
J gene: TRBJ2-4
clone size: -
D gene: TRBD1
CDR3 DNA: TGTGCCACCTACAGGGGAAACATTCAGTACTTC
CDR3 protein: CATYRGNIQYF

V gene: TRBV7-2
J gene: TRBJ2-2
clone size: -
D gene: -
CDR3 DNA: TGTGCCAGCAGCTTAGTGGGCAGGGTAGGCACCGGGGAGCTGTTTTTT
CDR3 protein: CASSLVGRVGTGELFF

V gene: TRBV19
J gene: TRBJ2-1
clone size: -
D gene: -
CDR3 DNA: TGTGCCAGTAGTATATTGACAATCCATGAGCAGTTCTTC
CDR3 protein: CASSILTIHEQFF

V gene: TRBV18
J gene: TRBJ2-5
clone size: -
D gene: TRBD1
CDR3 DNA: TGTGCCAGCTCACCTGTACAGGGGGTACAAGAGACCCAGTACTTC
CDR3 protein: CASSPVQGVQETQYF

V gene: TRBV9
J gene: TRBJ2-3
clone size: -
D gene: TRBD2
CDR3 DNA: TGTGCCAGCAGCTCGCGAGGGCTAGCGGGGGGTGGAGATACGCAGTATTTT
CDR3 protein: CASSSRGLAGGGDTQYF

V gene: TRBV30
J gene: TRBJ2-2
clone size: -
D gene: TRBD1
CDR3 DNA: TGTGCCTGGAGGCCGGGACAGGGACGCACCGGGGAGCTGTTTTTT
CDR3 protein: CAWRPGQGRTGELFF

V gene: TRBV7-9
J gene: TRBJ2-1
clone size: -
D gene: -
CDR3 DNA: TGTGCCAGCAGCTTCGGTATAGACAATGAGCAGTTCTTC
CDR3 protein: CASSFGIDNEQFF

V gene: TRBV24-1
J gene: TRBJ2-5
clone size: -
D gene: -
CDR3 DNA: TGTGCCACCAGTGATGGGGGCTTTCCGTACTTC
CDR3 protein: CATSDGGFPYF

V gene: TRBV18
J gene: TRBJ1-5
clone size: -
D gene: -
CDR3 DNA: TGTGCCAGCTCACCACTTAGAGGGGAGGGTCAGCCCCAGCATTTT
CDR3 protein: CASSPLRGEGQPQHF

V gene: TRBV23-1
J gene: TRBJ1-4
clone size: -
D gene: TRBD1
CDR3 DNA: TGCGCCAGCGGTAACAGGGGTAGAAGGGAAAAACTGTTTTTT
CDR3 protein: CASGNRGRREKLFF

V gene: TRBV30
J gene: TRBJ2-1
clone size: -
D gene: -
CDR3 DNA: TGTGCCTGGGATACGGGTGAGCAGTTCTTC
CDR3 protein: CAWDTGEQFF

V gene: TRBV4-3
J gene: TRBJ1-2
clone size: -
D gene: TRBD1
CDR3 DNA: TGCGCCAGCAGCCAAGCGGCAGGCCAGGGGGCCCCTAACTATGGCTACACCTTC
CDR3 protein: CASSQAAGQGAPNYGYTF

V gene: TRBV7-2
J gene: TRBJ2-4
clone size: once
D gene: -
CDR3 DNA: TGTGCCAGCAGCTCAGGAGACAGCACCCTAGCCAAAAACATTCAGTACTTC
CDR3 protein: CASSSGDSTLAKNIQYF

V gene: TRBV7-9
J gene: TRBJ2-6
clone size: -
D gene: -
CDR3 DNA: TGTGCCCGAGAGCCCCAATCTGGGGCCAACGTCCTGACTTTC
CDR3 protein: CAREPQSGANVLTF

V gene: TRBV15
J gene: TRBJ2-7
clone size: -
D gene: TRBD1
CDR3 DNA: TGTGCCACCAGCAAAAGGACAGGGGGCTACGAGCAGTACTTC
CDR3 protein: CATSKRTGGYEQYF

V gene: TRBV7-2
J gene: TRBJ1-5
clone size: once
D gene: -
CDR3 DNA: TGTGCCAGCAGCTTATGGGCGGGGAATCAACCCCAGCATTTT
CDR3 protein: CASSLWAGNQPQHF